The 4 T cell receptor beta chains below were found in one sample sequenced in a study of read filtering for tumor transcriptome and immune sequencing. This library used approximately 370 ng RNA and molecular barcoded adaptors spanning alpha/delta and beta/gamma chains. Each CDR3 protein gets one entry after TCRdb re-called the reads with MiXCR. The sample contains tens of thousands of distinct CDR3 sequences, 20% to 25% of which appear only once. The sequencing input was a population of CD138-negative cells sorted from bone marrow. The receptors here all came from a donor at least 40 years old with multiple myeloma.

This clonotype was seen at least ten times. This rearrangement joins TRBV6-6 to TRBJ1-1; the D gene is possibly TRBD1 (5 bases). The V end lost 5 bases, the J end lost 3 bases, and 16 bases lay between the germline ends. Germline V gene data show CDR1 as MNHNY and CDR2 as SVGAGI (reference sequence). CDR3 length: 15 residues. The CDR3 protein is CASSAQGNPYTEAFF. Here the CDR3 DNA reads TGTGCCAGCAGTGCTCAGGGAAATCCTTACACTGAAGCTTTCTTT.

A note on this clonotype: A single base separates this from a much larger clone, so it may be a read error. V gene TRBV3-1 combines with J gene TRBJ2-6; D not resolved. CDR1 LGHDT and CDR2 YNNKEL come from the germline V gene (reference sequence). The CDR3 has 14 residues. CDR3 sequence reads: CVSRRNSGANVLTF. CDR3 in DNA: TGTGTCAGCAGACGAAACTCTGGGGCCAACGTCCTGACTTTC.

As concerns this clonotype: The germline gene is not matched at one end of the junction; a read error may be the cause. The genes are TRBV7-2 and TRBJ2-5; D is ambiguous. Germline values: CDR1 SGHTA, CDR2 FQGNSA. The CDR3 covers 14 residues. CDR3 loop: CASSLESNQETRYF. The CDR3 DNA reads TGTGCCAGCAGCTTAGAGTCTAACCAAGAGACCCGGTACTTC.

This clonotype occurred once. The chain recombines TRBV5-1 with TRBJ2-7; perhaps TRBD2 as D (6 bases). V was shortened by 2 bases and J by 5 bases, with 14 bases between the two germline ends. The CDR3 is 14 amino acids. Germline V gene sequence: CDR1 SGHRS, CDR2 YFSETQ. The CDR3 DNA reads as TGCGCCAGCAGCTTCTCCGGGACTCTGGACGAGCAGTACTTC. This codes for CASSFSGTLDEQYF.